The clone carrying this TCR beta chain has more than one count but fewer than ten. Antigen specificity is unknown. Reverse transcribing all isolated RNA meant expressed TCRB transcripts were sequenced. The assay was immunoSEQ multiplex PCR, and TCRdb's table has in-frame clones only and misses some. Seen here are 620,000 or so clones, around 16% observed once, and the top ten hold around 0.095%. The data belong to a study of beta chain features in type 1 diabetes. General observations from the study: There were fewer insertions and more deletions at the VDJ junctions of type 1 diabetes patients. The question left open here concerned HLA type influencing TCRB rearrangement. Patients' naive, central memory and regulatory TCRB repertoires appeared more alike than those of healthy donors.

All of the sorted populations showed purity greater than 98%. The sequenced material came from naive CD4+ T cells from blood. This clonotype was sampled from a young man in good health.

This CDR3 reads CSVGQVAKNIQYF. For the CDR3, the DNA is TGCAGCGTTGGGCAGGTAGCCAAAAACATTCAGTACTTC. The J gene is TRBJ2-4, the V gene TRBV29-1; D is unclear. The germline gives CDR1 SQVTM, CDR2 ANQGSEA. The V gene lost 4 bases and the J gene lost 0 bases, with 7 bases spanning the gap. The CDR3 runs to 13 residues.